These T cell receptor beta chains were read from a single sample in a study of early T cells in non-severe SARS-CoV-2 infection. TCRdb reprocessed the 5' RACE reads via MiXCR and lists one record per CDR3 protein. This sample has approximately 20,000 distinct CDR3 sequences, with approximately 6.2% found just once. Sequencing was done on a sample of whole blood. The source is an adult who was a healthcare worker with PCR-confirmed SARS-CoV-2 infection or an uninfected control (not recorded which). Both conserved end residues are part of each CDR3. D genes are given only for firm matches. Only part of the rows carry a size: once, few, many, or a class if the clone is expanded.

TRBV3-1	TRBJ2-7	TRBD1	many	TGTGCCAGCAGCCAAGCAGCAGGACAGGGATTCTACGAGCAGTACTTC	CASSQAAGQGFYEQYF
TRBV18	TRBJ2-7	.	many	TGTGCCAGCTCAGACATGACAGAAAACGAGCAGTACTTC	CASSDMTENEQYF
TRBV3-2	TRBJ2-1	.	.	TGTGCCAGCAGCCAAGTCGGGATTTACAATGAGCAGTTCTTC	CASSQVGIYNEQFF
TRBV7-2	TRBJ2-7	TRBD2	.	TGTGCCAGCAGCCCAAAAGGCCCGGGACTAGCGAGTAAAAGCTCCTACGAGCAGTACTTC	CASSPKGPGLASKSSYEQYF
TRBV5-6	TRBJ2-7	.	many	TGTGCCAGCAGTAAGCTCCTCGGAGAGCAGTACTTC	CASSKLLGEQYF
TRBV29-1	TRBJ2-3	TRBD1	few	TGCAGCGTTGGGTCTTGGGACAGGGCGCAGTATTTT	CSVGSWDRAQYF
TRBV6-5	TRBJ2-7	.	.	TGTGCCAGCAGTTACTTGGCCGAGCAGTACTTC	CASSYLAEQYF
TRBV6-6	TRBJ2-5	.	few	TGTGCCAGCAGTTACTCCCACGAGACCCAGTACTTC	CASSYSHETQYF
TRBV12-3/TRBV12-4	TRBJ1-1	.	.	TGTGCCAGCAGGCCCACTCAGGAGCACACTGAAGCTTTCTTT	CASRPTQEHTEAFF
TRBV5-6	TRBJ2-3	.	many	TGTGCCAGCAGCGCGGGGACACCGGCTTTTGATACGCAGTATTTT	CASSAGTPAFDTQYF
TRBV7-9	TRBJ1-1	TRBD1	many	TGTGCCAGCAGCTCCCAGGGGGACACTGAAGCTTTCTTT	CASSSQGDTEAFF
TRBV5-4	TRBJ2-7	TRBD2	.	TGTGCCAGCAGCTCCCGGGACGGGAGGTACGAGCAGTACTTC	CASSSRDGRYEQYF
TRBV20-1	TRBJ2-3	.	many	TGCAGTGCTAGGGGGGTGGACCCGTCACGTCTTGGGTATTTT	CSARGVDPSRLGYF
TRBV3-1	TRBJ2-7	.	many	TGTGCCAGCAGCCAAGTCTGGAGGGAGCAGTACTTC	CASSQVWREQYF